Below are 9 T cell receptor beta chains sequenced from a single sample in a study of metastatic and nonmetastatic thyroid tumors (TCRdb year 2020). No patient had received any treatment before thyroid surgery. Library method: PCR. Sequenced using an Illumina HiSeq 4000. The public reads were run again by TCRdb, first through fastp at Q25 and then through MiXCR, and only productive beta chains were kept. The table for this sample lists some 33,000 clones; around 7% of them were counted only once. The top ten hold about 41% of the sample. Sequencing was done on a sample of blood. These receptors were collected from a female donor with papillary thyroid cancer or a benign thyroid nodule (not recorded which). Some clones in this sample may be carry-over from other donors' samples.

This clone occurred many times. The V gene is TRBV30, the J gene TRBJ2-1, with D unclear. This CDR3 spans 11 amino acids. V shed 4 bases and J shed 6 bases, with 7 bases lying between them. Per the germline V gene, CDR1 is GTSNPN and CDR2 is SVGIG (reference sequence). Here the CDR3 reads CAWNRVNEQFF. The CDR3, as DNA: TGTGCCTGGAACCGCGTCAATGAGCAGTTCTTC. Together with reference TRBV30 and TRBJ2-1, the CDR3 gives the full variable domain: SQTIHQWPATLVQPVGSPLSLECTVEGTSNPNLYWYRQAAGRGLQLLFYSVGIGQISSEVPQNLSASRPQDRQFILSSKKLLLSDSGFYLCAWNRVNEQFFGPGTRLTVL.

This clone was counted ten times or more. The chain carries TRBV20-1 and TRBJ1-5; the D is unclear. V was trimmed by 6 bases and J by 3 bases, leaving 21 bases between them. CDR1 is DFQATT and CDR2 is SNEGSKA in the germline V gene (reference sequence). This CDR3 is 16 amino acids long. CDR3 coding DNA: TGCAGTGCCGGAATAGGTATCTTGGGCCCCAATCAGCCCCAGCATTTT. Translating it yields CSAGIGILGPNQPQHF.

This clone has a count of ten or more. The genes are TRBV4-2 and TRBJ2-7, with D uncertain. The CDR3 consists of 14 residues. The V end lost 4 bases, the J end lost 5 bases, and 15 bases lay between the germline ends. CDR1 is LGHNA and CDR2 is YNFKEQ in the germline V gene. In DNA form, the CDR3 reads TGTGCCAGCAGCCGCCCTAGTTTGTTGGACGAGCAGTACTTC. It encodes CASSRPSLLDEQYF.

About this clone itself: This may be a read error: a much more frequent sequence differs by one nucleotide. This CDR3 is also generated by other DNA sequences in the sample. CDR3 bases: TGCAGCGTTGGCCCGCTTGCGGGAGGTTCCTACAATGAGCAGTTCTTC. It yields the protein CSVGPLAGGSYNEQFF. V is TRBV29-1 and J is TRBJ2-1, with TRBD2 identical over 8 bases. The CDR3 totals 16 residues. V lost 4 bases to trimming and J lost 1 base; unmatched junction nucleotides: 9. Germline V gene lookup returns CDR1 SQVTM and CDR2 ANQGSEA.

This clone was observed at least ten times. This chain joins TRBV15 and TRBJ1-1; D unresolved. In germline, CDR1 is LNHNV, CDR2 YYDKDF (reference sequence). The CDR3 runs 15 residues. V was pared by 1 base and J by 4 bases, with 13 bases between. CDR3 DNA sequence: TGTGCCACCAGCAGAGGTGGGTTTCTGGGCACTGAAGCTTTCTTT. This encodes CATSRGGFLGTEAFF.

This clone was counted only a few times. This sequence joins TRBV19 and TRBJ2-2, with D unclear. V was trimmed by 6 bases and J by 8 bases, leaving 10 bases between them. The CDR3 totals 12 residues. The germline V gene encodes CDR1 LNHDA and CDR2 SQIVND (reference sequence). Written as DNA, the CDR3 is TGTGCCAGTAGAGACTTTTTGGGGGAGCTGTTTTTT. This translates into CASRDFLGELFF. The full variable domain, rest sourced from reference TRBV19 and TRBJ2-2, is DGGITQSPKYLFRKEGQNVTLSCEQNLNHDAMYWYRQDPGQGLRLIYYSQIVNDFQKGDIAEGYSVSREKKESFPLTVTSAQKNPTAFYLCASRDFLGELFFGEGSRLTVL.

This clone has at least ten counts. The chain joins TRBV30 to TRBJ2-1; 10 bases are shared with TRBD2. CDR1 and CDR2 (germline): GTSNPN, SVGIG (reference sequence). The CDR3 extends over 18 amino acids. V lost 3 bases, J lost 7 bases, and 18 bases stayed unmatched. Written as DNA, the CDR3 is TGTGCCTGGAGGAGGGGGGGACCCGGGACTAGCGACGGAAATGAGCAGTTCTTC. As protein: CAWRRGGPGTSDGNEQFF.

This clone was recorded at least ten times. This sequence joins TRBV13 and TRBJ2-1; possibly TRBD2 for D (6 bases). Trimming removed 2 bases from V and 8 bases from J, with 16 bases in between. Germline-derived CDR1 and CDR2 are PRHDT and FYEKMQ (reference sequence). CDR3 length: 15 residues. CDR3 protein: CASSLRRLERDEQFF. The CDR3 bases are TGTGCCAGCAGCTTACGGAGACTAGAGCGCGATGAGCAGTTCTTC.

This clone showed up many times. V usage is TRBV5-1 and J usage is TRBJ2-1; the match to TRBD2 covers 7 bases. CDR1 is SGHRS, CDR2 YFSETQ, per germline. The J segment lost 7 bases and the V segment lost 3 bases, leaving 16 bases of the junction unmatched. The CDR3 sequence is 17 residues long. The CDR3 loop is CASSSYWIAGLRNEQFF. The CDR3 DNA is TGCGCCAGCAGCTCGTATTGGATAGCGGGTTTGAGGAATGAGCAGTTCTTC.